The entry below describes one T cell receptor (beta chain). The CDR3 covers 16 residues. With 5 bases clipped from V and 5 bases from J, the junction kept 13 bases outside the gene matches. Germline V gives CDR1 SEHNR, CDR2 FQNEAQ (reference sequence). Sequencing targeted TCR beta in T cells from blood (CD8+ and CD4+). Relapsing-remitting disease, either stable or active, was present in the multiple sclerosis controls, who were treatment-naive patients. TEMRA cells were FACS-enriched and CD8+ and CD4+ T cells negatively isolated. The data were obtained in a study of CD8 T cells in Susac syndrome. Reverse transcription of roughly 0.45 to 1 ug RNA used random hexamers. The amplification used immunoSEQ multiplex PCR on TCR beta CDR3; it spanned 54 Vbeta and 13 Jbeta. MiXCR, applied by TCRdb to the immunoSEQ multiplex PCR reads, yields one record per CDR3 protein. The sample lists 55,000 to 85,000 distinct CDR3 sequences; 96% were seen once.

Source material: CD4+ T cells from PBMCs. This chain connects TRBV7-9 to TRBJ2-5, with 8 bases identical to TRBD2. The TCR originated in a human donor with multiple sclerosis. The CDR3 DNA follows: TGTGCCAGCAGCCCCTCAACTAGCGGTGGGGGGGAGACCCAGTACTTC. Its protein is CASSPSTSGGGETQYF.